Listed below are T cell receptor beta chains from one sample, sequenced in a study of blood T cells in healthy people across ages. TCRdb reanalysed the 5' RACE reads using MiXCR and keeps one entry per CDR3 protein. The sample consists of some 1.1 million distinct CDR3 sequences, more than 30% of them appearing once. Specimen: blood. The receptors were gathered from a man between 18 and 35 years old in good health. The CDR3 runs from the conserved cysteine through the conserved F or W. A D gene is named only where the DNA matches it firmly. Size is stated for part of the rows, as once, few or many counts, or as a class when the clone is expanded.

TRBV9	TRBD1	17	TRBJ2-5	.	TGTGCCAGCAGCTCAATAAAGGGACAGACCTCCTACAATGAGCAGTACTTC	CASSSIKGQTSYNEQYF
TRBV20-1	TRBD1	13	TRBJ1-1	few	TGCAGTGCTCCAGGGACAGTGAACACTGAAGCTTTCTTT	CSAPGTVNTEAFF
TRBV10-3	TRBD2	15	TRBJ2-7	few	TGTGCCATCAGTGAGCAGACTAGCGGGGGCTACGAGCAGTACTTC	CAISEQTSGGYEQYF
TRBV6-4	TRBD2	16	TRBJ2-7	few	TGTGCCAGCAGAATTAGCGGGGGGAGCTCCTACAATGAGCAGTACTTC	CASRISGGSSYNEQYF
TRBV11-2	TRBD1	15	TRBJ1-2	few	TGTGCCAGCAGCTTAGATTTGACAGGGGGTAATGGCTACACCTTC	CASSLDLTGGNGYTF
TRBV7-6	.	15	TRBJ2-5	few	TGTGCCAGCAGCTTAGTACACAGGAGGCAAGAGACCCAGTACTTC	CASSLVHRRQETQYF
TRBV25-1	.	16	TRBJ1-5	few	TGTGCCAGCAGCGGGATAGACAGATATGGCAATCAGCCCCAGCATTTT	CASSGIDRYGNQPQHF
TRBV4-3	.	16	TRBJ1-5	.	TGCGCCAGCAGCCAAGATCGTGGACCGACACTCCAGCCCCAGCATTTT	CASSQDRGPTLQPQHF
TRBV4-3	.	16	TRBJ2-5	.	TGCGCCAGCAGCCAAGATCTAGGAGGGGCTGACGAGACCCAGTACTTC	CASSQDLGGADETQYF
TRBV7-3	.	13	TRBJ2-1	few	TGTGCCAGCAGCTTAATTAGTCCAGGGGAGCAGTTCTTC	CASSLISPGEQFF
TRBV15	.	14	TRBJ2-3	.	TGTGCCACCAGCAGAGATCAGGTTGGAGATACGCAGTATTTT	CATSRDQVGDTQYF
TRBV28	.	16	TRBJ1-4	.	TGTGCCAGCAGTGGCGGGACAAGGGGTTATAATGAAAAACTGTTTTTT	CASSGGTRGYNEKLFF
TRBV5-1	.	16	TRBJ1-1	.	TGCGCCAGCAGCCCTATGGGGGGAAGAGGGAACACTGAAGCTTTCTTT	CASSPMGGRGNTEAFF
TRBV6-2/TRBV6-3	.	16	TRBJ1-2	.	TGTGCCAGCAGTACAGGACAGCACGACGCTAACTATGGATACACCTTC	CASSTGQHDANYGYTF
TRBV12-3/TRBV12-4	TRBD2	13	TRBJ2-1	many	TGTGCCAGCAGCCCGACTAGCCCAAATGAGCAGTTCTTC	CASSPTSPNEQFF
TRBV20-1	.	17	TRBJ1-1	.	TGCAGTGCTAGAGAGGTTCCAGGGACCCCCGGGAACACTGAAGCTTTCTTT	CSAREVPGTPGNTEAFF
TRBV2	.	14	TRBJ1-1	.	TGTGCCAGCAGGGTCCAGGGGCAGAACACTGAAGCTTTCTTT	CASRVQGQNTEAFF
TRBV29-1	TRBD1	13	TRBJ2-7	.	TGCAGCGTTGAGGCAGGGGGTAATTACGAGCAGTACTTC	CSVEAGGNYEQYF
TRBV20-1	TRBD2	19	TRBJ2-1	.	TGCAGTGCTAGACCGGGGACTAGCGGAATTTTGAGCTCCTACAATGAGCAGTTCTTC	CSARPGTSGILSSYNEQFF
TRBV11-2	.	17	TRBJ2-2	.	TGTGCCAGCAGCTTCAGTTCAGGACCGCTGAACACCGGGGAACTGTTTTTT	CASSFSSGPLNTGELFF
TRBV9	TRBD2	15	TRBJ2-1	once	TGTGCCAGCAGCGTGACTAGCGAGGCTTCGGGGACCCAGTTCTTC	CASSVTSEASGTQFF
TRBV7-2	.	15	TRBJ2-4	.	TGTGCCAGCAGCTTAGGGTCAGGTAGTCAAAACATTCAGTACTTC	CASSLGSGSQNIQYF
TRBV29-1	.	14	TRBJ2-1	.	TGCAGCGTTGAAGGTCGGGACACTATGTTTGAGCAGTTCTTC	CSVEGRDTMFEQFF
TRBV20-1	.	13	TRBJ2-7	.	TGCAGTGCTCAGCGGAGCTCCTACAATGAGCAGTACTTC	CSAQRSSYNEQYF
TRBV20-1	TRBD2	13	TRBJ2-2	.	TGCAGTGCCCCGTCGGGGGGTGTTGGGGAGCTGTTTTTT	CSAPSGGVGELFF
TRBV6-2/TRBV6-3	TRBD1	17	TRBJ1-1	few	TGTGCCAGCAGTCCCCTATTAGACAGGGGATTGAACACTGAAGCTTTCTTT	CASSPLLDRGLNTEAFF
TRBV2	.	14	TRBJ1-1	once	TGTGCCAGCAGTGTTGGACGGCCGAACACTGAAGCTCTCTTT	CASSVGRPNTEALF
TRBV5-4	TRBD2	16	TRBJ2-1	.	TGTGCCAGCAGCCCTAAAACTAGCGGGAGTGACAATGAGCAGTTCTTC	CASSPKTSGSDNEQFF
TRBV29-1	.	10	TRBJ2-3	many	TGCAGCGTCCGCACAGATACGCAGTATTTT	CSVRTDTQYF
TRBV10-3	.	13	TRBJ2-1	few	TGTGCCATCAGTAGGGACCGAGACAATGAGCAGTTCTTC	CAISRDRDNEQFF
TRBV7-9	.	11	TRBJ1-1	.	TGTGCCAGCGGGTTAAGGGCTGAAGCTTTCTTT	CASGLRAEAFF
TRBV10-3	.	11	TRBJ2-5	.	TGTGCCATCGGTGAGTTGGAAGAGCAGTACTTC	CAIGELEEQYF